This TCR beta chain was captured by sequencing in a study of blood T cell repertoires in COVID-19. Study context: The study drew acute and convalescent COVID-19 samples from the United States, Italy and Spain.

The assay was immunoSEQ multiplex PCR, and TCRdb's table has in-frame clones only and misses some. Of 150,000 to 200,000 clones listed, around 86% are singletons. In germline, CDR1 is SGHDT, CDR2 YYEEEE. The CDR3 extends over 16 amino acids. Deletions cut 4 bases from V and 0 bases from J, with 15 bases between. The rearrangement joins TRBV5-6 to TRBJ2-3, with no clear D. The sample consisted of peripheral blood. The receptor was isolated from a man aged 50-59 years with active or convalescent COVID-19. CDR3 sequence reads: CASSRDFQTSTDTQYF. CDR3 DNA sequence: TGTGCCAGCAGCCGAGACTTCCAAACTAGCACAGATACGCAGTATTTT.